The TCR beta chain under discussion was sequenced for a study of blood T cell repertoires in COVID-19. Study details: Acute and convalescent COVID-19 samples came from the United States, Italy and Spain.

Repertoires were generated with immunoSEQ multiplex PCR, while TCRdb's copy carries only in-frame clones and drops some. This sample has some 90,000 clones, with over 70% found just once. Sequenced: peripheral blood. The TCR comes from a man aged 55 to 70 with acute or convalescent COVID-19.

The CDR3 DNA sequence: TGTGCCAGCAGCGTAGGATATCGGAGTGGGGGGACAGATACGCAGTATTTT. Its protein is CASSVGYRSGGTDTQYF. The V call is TRBV9, the J call TRBJ2-3; D is possibly TRBD2 (6 bases). The CDR3 runs 17 residues. V lost 0 bases and J 3 bases, leaving 17 bases between the germline ends. From germline, CDR1 is SGDLS and CDR2 YYNGEE.